The rows below give T cell receptor beta chains drawn from one sample of a study of T cell repertoires in cytomegalovirus infection. TCRdb reprocessed the reads with MiXCR, giving one entry per CDR3 protein. The sample gives approximately 1,000,000 distinct CDR3 sequences, 30% to 40% of which show up once; over 10% is in the top ten. Antigens of these TCRs are unknown. This sample comprised cultured CD8+ T cells from PBMCs, obtained from culture after CMV antigen stimulation. The receptors stem from a human donor in good health (CMV status not recorded). Some clones in this sample may be carry-over from other donors' samples. Each CDR3 is given with its conserved first and last residue. Fields, in order: clone size, J gene, CDR3 length, D gene, V gene, CDR3 DNA, CDR3 protein. D genes are given only for firm matches. Expanded clones are given a class, and other clones once, few, many or no size at all.

- TRBJ2-5 16 TRBD2 TRBV27 TGTGCCAGCAGTTTACTAGCGGGGGGGCAAGGAGAGACCCAGTACTTC CASSLLAGGQGETQYF
many TRBJ2-5 15 - TRBV7-2 TGTGCCAGCAGCTCCTTGGTCTTTCCCGGGGAGACCCAGTACTTC CASSSLVFPGETQYF
- TRBJ1-5 15 - TRBV20-1 TGCAGTGCTGGGGGGTGGATCGGAGGGAATCAGCCCCAGCATTTT CSAGGWIGGNQPQHF
- TRBJ2-2 16 TRBD2 TRBV7-6 TGTGCCAGCAGCCTGTCTAGCGGGGCGAACACCGGGGAGCTGTTTTTT CASSLSSGANTGELFF
few TRBJ1-5 13 - TRBV6-5 TGTGCCAGCAGTTACTCCGATCAGCAGCCCCAGCATTTT CASSYSDQQPQHF
- TRBJ2-7 14 TRBD2 TRBV5-4 TGTGCCAGCAGCCTTAGCGGGGGGGCTCACGAGCAGTACTTC CASSLSGGAHEQYF
few TRBJ2-5 15 - TRBV6-2/TRBV6-3 TGTGCCAGCAGACTCGCTGGGCCGGTCCAAGAGACCCAGTACTTC CASRLAGPVQETQYF
- TRBJ2-3 13 - TRBV29-1 TGCAGCGTTGAAGCCTCGGACCCATCGGCGCAGTATTTT CSVEASDPSAQYF
few TRBJ1-2 15 - TRBV7-6 TGTGCCAGCAGCATTCAGGAGTGGCAGGAATGGGGCTACACCTTC CASSIQEWQEWGYTF
- TRBJ2-1 17 - TRBV10-1 TGCGCCAGCAGTCCCCCGGGATCTCGGGGCCAACGCAATGAGCAGTTCTTC CASSPPGSRGQRNEQFF
few TRBJ2-5 15 - TRBV7-1 TGTGCCAGCAGCTACACCCGGGCACAGGGAGAGACCCAGTACTTC CASSYTRAQGETQYF
- TRBJ2-4 15 TRBD2 TRBV25-1 TGTGCCAGCAGCCGGGGGGGCCTAGCCAAAAACATTCAGTACTTC CASSRGGLAKNIQYF
few TRBJ1-1 16 - TRBV19 TGTGCCAGTAGTATAGGTAAGGACATTCTGAACACTGAAGCTTTCTTT CASSIGKDILNTEAFF
few TRBJ1-2 17 - TRBV27 TGTGCCAGCACCCTCGAGGGGAGTCTGGGGACGAGATATGGCTACACCTTC CASTLEGSLGTRYGYTF
many TRBJ2-4 17 TRBD1 TRBV12-3/TRBV12-4 TGTGCCAGCAGTCCCTCGGGACAGGGAATCTCCAAAAACATTCAGTACTTC CASSPSGQGISKNIQYF
few TRBJ2-4 14 - TRBV5-4 TGTGCCAGCAGGGGCGGGACGGCCAAAAACATTCAGTACTTC CASRGGTAKNIQYF
few TRBJ1-2 14 - TRBV7-6 TGTGCCAGCAGCTTAGGGGAATCGCGGGATGGCTACACCTTC CASSLGESRDGYTF
few TRBJ2-3 13 - TRBV18 TGTGCCAGCTCACTAAGGGAGAAGGATACGCAGTATTTT CASSLREKDTQYF
few TRBJ1-5 12 - TRBV6-2/TRBV6-3 TGTGCCAGCAGGACTTACAATCAGCCCCAGCATTTT CASRTYNQPQHF
- TRBJ2-3 15 - TRBV27 TGTGCCAGCAGTTTTCCATCCCGACTTGGCTATACGCAGTATTTT CASSFPSRLGYTQYF
few TRBJ2-1 17 - TRBV7-9 TGTGCCAGCAGCTTAGGTCCAGGCCTCCTAACCTACAATGAGCAGTTCTTC CASSLGPGLLTYNEQFF
- TRBJ2-7 16 TRBD1 TRBV5-8 TGTGCCAGCAGCCATAGACAGGGACCTCCCCCCTACGAGCAGTACTTC CASSHRQGPPPYEQYF
- TRBJ2-1 17 - TRBV5-6 TGTGCCAGCAGCTCCCAGACGTCGGCAGGCGGATGGCCAGAGCAGTTCTTC CASSSQTSAGGWPEQFF
few TRBJ2-2 13 - TRBV7-2 TGTGCCAGCAGCTCAGCAGGGAACGGGGAGCTGTTTTTT CASSSAGNGELFF
many TRBJ2-1 15 - TRBV18 TGTGCCAGCTCACGCGACCGCAAGATATACAATGAGCAGTTCTTC CASSRDRKIYNEQFF
once TRBJ2-1 17 - TRBV20-1 TGCAGTGCTAGAGATTGGACAGCGATGGGGGTGGACAATGAGCAGTTCTTC CSARDWTAMGVDNEQFF
- TRBJ2-7 16 TRBD2 TRBV6-6 TGTGCCAGCAGTATCCTCAGCGGGGAGGTTTCGTACGAGCAGTACTTC CASSILSGEVSYEQYF
- TRBJ2-5 13 - TRBV19 TGTGCCAGTAACGAGGTGTCCGGAGAGACCCAGTACTTC CASNEVSGETQYF
few TRBJ2-3 17 TRBD2 TRBV7-9 TGTGCCAGCAGCTTAGCGGTATTAGCGGGACCCACAGATACGCAGTATTTT CASSLAVLAGPTDTQYF
- TRBJ1-1 13 - TRBV7-9 TGTGCCAGCAGCATGGGGGCGAACACTGAAGCTTTCTTT CASSMGANTEAFF
- TRBJ1-2 16 - TRBV6-2/TRBV6-3 TGTGCCAGCAGCTCATCCTCCGGCTTTAGGGTCTATGGCTACACCTTC CASSSSSGFRVYGYTF
few TRBJ1-5 16 - TRBV4-1 TGCGCCAGCAGCCAAGGGACAGCCCATAGCAATCAGCCCCAGCATTTT CASSQGTAHSNQPQHF
- TRBJ2-7 14 TRBD2 TRBV12-3/TRBV12-4 TGTGCCAGCCAGCCGGGACTAGGAATATACGAGCAGTACTTC CASQPGLGIYEQYF
few TRBJ1-6 16 - TRBV6-5 TGTGCCAGCAGTTGGAGGGAATGGAACCCAGGATCACCCCTCCACTTT CASSWREWNPGSPLHF
- TRBJ2-7 13 - TRBV6-1 TGTGCCAGCAGTTTGCCGGGACCATTGGGACAGTACTTC CASSLPGPLGQYF
- TRBJ1-1 14 - TRBV6-8 TGTGCCAGCAACCTGAAGGGCAGTCCTCTTGAAGCTTTCTTT CASNLKGSPLEAFF
- TRBJ2-3 15 TRBD2 TRBV19 TGTGCCAGTAGTAAGGGACTAGCGGGCACAGATACGCAGTATTTT CASSKGLAGTDTQYF
few TRBJ1-5 15 TRBD1 TRBV7-9 TGTGCCAGCAGCTGGGGACAGGGCGGGGATCAGCCCCAGCATTTT CASSWGQGGDQPQHF
many TRBJ2-5 15 - TRBV7-6 TGTGCCAGCAGTTTAAGGCGGCTCCACCAAGAGACCCAGTACTTC CASSLRRLHQETQYF
few TRBJ1-2 13 - TRBV6-2/TRBV6-3 TGTGCCAGCAGTTACTCGGCGAGGGCTGGCTACACCTTC CASSYSARAGYTF
- TRBJ1-6 15 - TRBV3-1 TGTGCCAGCAGCCAAGACAGGGGCCGGCAATCACCCCTCCACTTT CASSQDRGRQSPLHF